These 9 T cell receptor beta chains were all obtained from the same sample, sequenced in a study of blood T cell repertoires in COVID-19. Only in-frame clones appear in the TCRdb table, and some are missing; sequencing was by immunoSEQ multiplex PCR. The sample includes approximately 490,000 clones, approximately 90% of them seen just once. What was sequenced was PBMCs or T cells enriched from blood (not recorded which). The receptors derive from a woman in her fifties or sixties who had recovered from COVID-19.

The J gene is TRBJ1-1, the V gene TRBV5-1; 7 nucleotides agree with TRBD1. The germline CDR1 and CDR2 sequences are SGHRS and YFSETQ. CDR3 length: 15 residues. V dropped 4 bases and J dropped 3; count of bases not matched to a gene: 9. As DNA, the CDR3 is TGCGCCAGCAGCCCGGGACAGCCTGGGGACACTGAAGCTTTCTTT. This codes for CASSPGQPGDTEAFF.

The V gene is TRBV21-1, the J gene TRBJ1-5. TRBV21-1 is noted as a pseudogene. The CDR3 extends over 15 amino acids. Here the CDR3 reads CASSKAADSNQPQHF. DNA of the CDR3: TGTGCCAGCAGCAAAGCTGCGGATAGCAATCAGCCCCAGCATTTT.

The genes are TRBV2 and TRBJ1-1; 11 bases fit TRBD1. With 10 bases clipped from V and 3 bases from J, the junction kept 10 bases outside the gene matches. Looked up from germline, CDR1 is SNHLY and CDR2 is FYNNEI. The CDR3 extends over 15 amino acids. The CDR3, as DNA: TGTGCCACCGTCTCCGGACAGGGGGCGCACACTGAAGCTTTCTTT. It codes for CATVSGQGAHTEAFF.

This chain joins TRBV5-8 and TRBJ2-1; 11 nucleotides match TRBD2. Germline V lookup: CDR1 SGHTS, CDR2 YDEGEE. V lost 8 bases and J lost 10; bases outside the gene matches: 8. There are 13 residues in the CDR3. CDR3 nucleotide sequence: TGTGCCAGGACTAGCGGGGCCTCGGGAGAGCAGTTCTTC. This encodes CARTSGASGEQFF.

The V and J genes are TRBV2 and TRBJ1-3; 7 positions agree with TRBD1. The CDR3 covers 14 residues. V was pared by 7 bases and J by 0 bases, with 3 bases of the junction left unmatched. Germline values: CDR1 SNHLY, CDR2 FYNNEI. The CDR3 loop is CASKTGTSGNTIYF. The CDR3 bases are TGTGCCAGCAAGACAGGGACCTCTGGAAACACCATATATTTT.

Regarding this clone: At the DNA level, this CDR3 is encoded by other sequences in the same sample as well. The chain couples TRBV18 to TRBJ1-1; D not resolved. CDR3 size: 14 residues. Germline V gene data show CDR1 as KGHSH and CDR2 as LQKENI. V lost 2 bases and J lost 1, with 8 bases in between. Here the CDR3 DNA reads TGTGCCAGCTCACCATCTCAGGAGAACACTGAAGCTTTCTTT. Protein product: CASSPSQENTEAFF.

The chain combines TRBV25-1 with TRBJ1-1; a possible D gene is TRBD1 (6 bases). The CDR3 is 14 amino acids. Germline V gives CDR1 MGHDK, CDR2 SYGVNS. V was pared by 7 bases and J by 3 bases, with 15 bases between. CDR3 residues: CASNQARGDTEAFF. The CDR3 region has the DNA TGTGCCAGCAATCAAGCCAGGGGAGACACTGAAGCTTTCTTT.

The chain couples TRBV5-1 to TRBJ2-3; 10 bases line up with TRBD1. This CDR3 is 14 amino acids long. CDR1 is SGHRS and CDR2 is YFSETQ in the germline V gene. Trimming cost V 4 bases and J 4 bases; bases outside gene matches: 3. CDR3 DNA: TGCGCCAGCAGCCCCGGGACAGGGGCAGATACGCAGTATTTT. Its protein is CASSPGTGADTQYF.

In the case of this clone: This sample includes further DNA sequences coding for the same CDR3. The rearrangement links TRBV24-1 to TRBJ1-3; possible D gene TRBD1, 6 bases. The germline CDR1 and CDR2 sequences are KGHDR and SFDVKD. Trimming pared 4 bases from V and 4 bases from J, leaving 13 bases between. This CDR3 contains 15 residues. The CDR3 protein is CATSDPTGSGNTIYF. The CDR3 region has the DNA TGTGCCACCAGTGACCCAACAGGGTCCGGAAACACCATATATTTT.